The present T cell receptor beta chain was sequenced within a study of T cells after yellow fever vaccination. TCRdb re-analysed the 5' RACE reads in MiXCR, keeping a single row per CDR3 protein. This repertoire shows approximately 510,000 distinct CDR3 sequences, just over 20% found once; its top ten account for around 16%. V lost 6 bases, J lost 5 bases, and 10 bases stayed unmatched. The CDR3 loop spans 16 amino acids. The V gene's germline CDR1 is LGHNA and CDR2 YNFKEQ. Study findings and constraints: Abundant clonotypes from the bulk population could get into FACS-sorted repertoires as contaminants.

This clonotype was observed a few times. Its antigen is currently unknown. This chain links TRBV4-2 with TRBJ1-6; 7 positions agree with TRBD1. The material sequenced was PBMCs, taken about 21 days after the first yellow fever vaccination. This TCR came from a man aged 18 to 35 who received the YFV17D yellow fever vaccine. CDR3 nucleotide sequence: TGTGCCAGCAGTCCCTACTACAGGGGCAATAATTCACCCCTCCACTTT. Translation: CASSPYYRGNNSPLHF.